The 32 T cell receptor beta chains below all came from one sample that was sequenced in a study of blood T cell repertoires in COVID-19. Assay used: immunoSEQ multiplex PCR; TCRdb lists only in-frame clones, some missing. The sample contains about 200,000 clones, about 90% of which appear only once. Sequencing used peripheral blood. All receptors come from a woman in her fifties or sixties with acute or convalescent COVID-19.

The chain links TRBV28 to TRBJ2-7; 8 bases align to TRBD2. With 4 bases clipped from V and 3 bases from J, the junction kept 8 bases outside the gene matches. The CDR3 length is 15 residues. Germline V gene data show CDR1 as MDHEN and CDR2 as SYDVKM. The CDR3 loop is CASSSASGGIYEQYF. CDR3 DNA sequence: TGTGCCAGCAGTTCCGCTTCGGGAGGGATCTACGAGCAGTACTTC.

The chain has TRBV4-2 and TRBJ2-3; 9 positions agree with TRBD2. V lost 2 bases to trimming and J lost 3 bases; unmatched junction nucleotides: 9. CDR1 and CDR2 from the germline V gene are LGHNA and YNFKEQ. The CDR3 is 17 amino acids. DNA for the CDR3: TGTGCCAGCAGCCAATTCTGGGGCGGGGGGGCGACAGATACGCAGTATTTT. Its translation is CASSQFWGGGATDTQYF.

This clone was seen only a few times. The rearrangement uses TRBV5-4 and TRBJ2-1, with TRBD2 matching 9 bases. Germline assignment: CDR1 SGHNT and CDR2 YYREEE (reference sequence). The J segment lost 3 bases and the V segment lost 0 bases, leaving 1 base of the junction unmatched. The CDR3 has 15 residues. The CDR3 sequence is CASSLELAGYNEQFF. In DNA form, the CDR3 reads TGTGCCAGCAGCTTGGAACTAGCGGGCTACAATGAGCAGTTCTTC.

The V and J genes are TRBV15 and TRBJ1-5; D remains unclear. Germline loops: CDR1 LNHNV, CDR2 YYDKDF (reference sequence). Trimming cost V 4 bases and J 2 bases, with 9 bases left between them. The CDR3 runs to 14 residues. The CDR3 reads CATSKEGGNQPQHF. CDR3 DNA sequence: TGTGCCACCAGCAAGGAGGGTGGCAATCAGCCCCAGCATTTT.

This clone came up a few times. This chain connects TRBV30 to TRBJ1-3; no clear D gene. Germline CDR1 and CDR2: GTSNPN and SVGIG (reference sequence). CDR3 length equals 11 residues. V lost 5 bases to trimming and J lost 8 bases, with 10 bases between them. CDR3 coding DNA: TGTGCCTGGGCCGGCGGAGACACCATATATTTT. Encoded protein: CAWAGGDTIYF.

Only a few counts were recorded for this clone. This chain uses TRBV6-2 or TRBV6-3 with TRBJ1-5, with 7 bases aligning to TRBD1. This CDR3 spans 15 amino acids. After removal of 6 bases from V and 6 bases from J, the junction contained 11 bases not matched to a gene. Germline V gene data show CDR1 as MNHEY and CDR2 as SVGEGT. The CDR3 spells CASSHGTVSFQPQHF. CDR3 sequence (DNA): TGTGCCAGCAGCCACGGGACAGTATCCTTTCAGCCCCAGCATTTT.

The CDR3 DNA reads as TGTGCCAGCAGCTCCCGGGACAACTCCTACGAGCAGTACTTC. Its protein is CASSSRDNSYEQYF. The V and J genes are TRBV11-3 and TRBJ2-7, with TRBD1 as a possible D gene (6 bases). Between the trimmed V and J ends, which lost 4 bases and 0 bases, there was a span of 10 bases. Germline assignment: CDR1 SGHNT and CDR2 YENEEA. This CDR3 has 14 residues.

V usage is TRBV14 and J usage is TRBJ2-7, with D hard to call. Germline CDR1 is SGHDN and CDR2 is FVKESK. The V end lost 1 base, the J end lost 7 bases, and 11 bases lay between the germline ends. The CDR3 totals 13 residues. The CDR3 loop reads CASSQGRVREQYF. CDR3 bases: TGTGCCAGCAGCCAAGGACGGGTAAGGGAGCAGTACTTC.

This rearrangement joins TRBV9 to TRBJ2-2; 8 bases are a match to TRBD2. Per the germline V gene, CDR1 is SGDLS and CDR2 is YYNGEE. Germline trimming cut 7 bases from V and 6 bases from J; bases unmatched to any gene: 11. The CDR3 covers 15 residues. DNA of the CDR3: TGTGCCAGCTCCCCCTCGGGGGGGCTATCCGGGGAGCTGTTTTTT. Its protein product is CASSPSGGLSGELFF.

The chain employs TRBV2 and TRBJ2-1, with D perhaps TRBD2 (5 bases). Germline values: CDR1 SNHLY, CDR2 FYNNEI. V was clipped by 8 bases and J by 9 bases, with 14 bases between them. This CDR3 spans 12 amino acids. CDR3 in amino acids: CASRAEVGEQFF. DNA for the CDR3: TGTGCCAGCCGTGCGGAGGTAGGTGAGCAGTTCTTC. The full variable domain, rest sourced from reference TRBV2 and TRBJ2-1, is EPEVTQTPSHQVTQMGQEVILRCVPISNHLYFYWYRQILGQKVEFLVSFYNNEISEKSEIFDDQFSVERPDGSNFTLKIRSTKLEDSAMYFCASRAEVGEQFFGPGTRLTVL.

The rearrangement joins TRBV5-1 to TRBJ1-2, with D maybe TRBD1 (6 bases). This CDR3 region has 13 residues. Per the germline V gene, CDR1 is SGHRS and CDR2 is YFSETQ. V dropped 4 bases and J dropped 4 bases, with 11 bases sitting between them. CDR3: CASSLDSSYGYTF. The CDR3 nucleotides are TGCGCCAGCAGCCTGGACAGTAGCTATGGCTACACCTTC.

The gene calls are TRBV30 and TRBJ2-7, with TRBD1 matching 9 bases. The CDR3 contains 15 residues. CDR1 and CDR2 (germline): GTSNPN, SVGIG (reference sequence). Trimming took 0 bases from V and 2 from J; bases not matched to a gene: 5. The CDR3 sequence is CAWSVQGQGTYEQYF. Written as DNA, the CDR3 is TGTGCCTGGAGTGTACAGGGACAGGGCACCTACGAGCAGTACTTC.

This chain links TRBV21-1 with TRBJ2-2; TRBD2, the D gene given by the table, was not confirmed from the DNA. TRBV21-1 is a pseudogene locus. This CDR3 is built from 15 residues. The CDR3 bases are TGTGCCAGCCCGGCGCGGGCCGCGAACACCGGGGAGCTGTTTTTT. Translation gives CASPARAANTGELFF.

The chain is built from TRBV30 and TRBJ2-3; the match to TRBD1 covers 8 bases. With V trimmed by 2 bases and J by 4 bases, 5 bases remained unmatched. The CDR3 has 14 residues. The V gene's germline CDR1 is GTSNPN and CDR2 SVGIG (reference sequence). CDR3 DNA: TGTGCCTGGAGTAGGCAGGGGGCCTCAGATACGCAGTATTTT. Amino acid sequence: CAWSRQGASDTQYF.

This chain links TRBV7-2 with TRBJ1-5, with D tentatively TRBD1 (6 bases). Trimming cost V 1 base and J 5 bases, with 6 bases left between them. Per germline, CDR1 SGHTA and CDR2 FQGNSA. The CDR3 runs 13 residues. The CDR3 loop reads CASSLDRDQPQHF. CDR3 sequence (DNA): TGTGCCAGCAGCTTAGACAGGGATCAGCCCCAGCATTTT.

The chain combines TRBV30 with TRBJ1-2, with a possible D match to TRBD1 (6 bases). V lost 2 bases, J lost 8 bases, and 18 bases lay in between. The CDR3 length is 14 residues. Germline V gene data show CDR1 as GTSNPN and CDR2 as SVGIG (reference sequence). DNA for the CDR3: TGTGCCTGGAGTTTCACTGGCGGACAGTCCGGCTACACCTTC. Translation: CAWSFTGGQSGYTF.

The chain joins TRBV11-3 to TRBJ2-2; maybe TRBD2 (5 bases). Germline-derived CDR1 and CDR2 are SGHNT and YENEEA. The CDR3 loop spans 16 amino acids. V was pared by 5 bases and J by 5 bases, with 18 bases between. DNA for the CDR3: TGTGCCAGCAGCCCACGGCGAGGACTGATAACCGGGGAGCTGTTTTTT. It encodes CASSPRRGLITGELFF.

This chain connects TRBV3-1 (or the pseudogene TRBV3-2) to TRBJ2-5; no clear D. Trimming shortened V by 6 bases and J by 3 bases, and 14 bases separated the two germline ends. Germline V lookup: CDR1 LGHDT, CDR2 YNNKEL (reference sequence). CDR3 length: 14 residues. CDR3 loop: CASSRNYTKETQYF. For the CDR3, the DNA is TGTGCCAGCAGTCGTAACTATACTAAAGAGACCCAGTACTTC.

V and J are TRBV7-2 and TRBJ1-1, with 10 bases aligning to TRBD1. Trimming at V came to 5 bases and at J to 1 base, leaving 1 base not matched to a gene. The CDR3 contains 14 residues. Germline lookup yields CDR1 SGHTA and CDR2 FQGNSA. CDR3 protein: CASSRDRGNTEAFF. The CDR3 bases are TGTGCCAGCAGCAGGGACAGGGGGAACACTGAAGCTTTCTTT.

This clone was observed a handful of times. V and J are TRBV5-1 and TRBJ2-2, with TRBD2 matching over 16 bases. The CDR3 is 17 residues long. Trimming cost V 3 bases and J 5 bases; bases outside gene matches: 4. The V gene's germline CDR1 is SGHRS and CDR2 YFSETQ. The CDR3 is CASSWGLAGGRTGELFF. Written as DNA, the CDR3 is TGCGCCAGCAGCTGGGGACTAGCGGGAGGGCGTACCGGGGAGCTGTTTTTT.

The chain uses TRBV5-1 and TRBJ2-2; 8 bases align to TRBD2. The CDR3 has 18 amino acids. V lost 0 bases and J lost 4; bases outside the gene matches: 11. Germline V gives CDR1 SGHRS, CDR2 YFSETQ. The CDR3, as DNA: TGCGCCAGCAGCTTGGCTCCAGCGGGAGACGGGGGCACCGGGGAGCTGTTTTTT. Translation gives CASSLAPAGDGGTGELFF.

The CDR3 loop reads CASSHRAHNSPLHF. Here the CDR3 DNA reads TGTGCCAGCAGTCACAGGGCCCATAATTCACCCCTCCACTTT. The chain combines TRBV3-1 (or the pseudogene TRBV3-2) with TRBJ1-6, with D possibly being TRBD1 (6 bases). Germline V gene data show CDR1 as LGHDT and CDR2 as YNNKEL (reference sequence). The V end was cut by 6 bases, the J end by 5 bases, with 11 bases between. The CDR3 sequence is 14 residues long.

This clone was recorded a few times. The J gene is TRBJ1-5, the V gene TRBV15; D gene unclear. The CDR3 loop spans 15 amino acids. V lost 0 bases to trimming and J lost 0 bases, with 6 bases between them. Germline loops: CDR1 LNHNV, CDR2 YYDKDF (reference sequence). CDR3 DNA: TGTGCCACCAGCAGAGATAGCCATAGCAATCAGCCCCAGCATTTT. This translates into CATSRDSHSNQPQHF.

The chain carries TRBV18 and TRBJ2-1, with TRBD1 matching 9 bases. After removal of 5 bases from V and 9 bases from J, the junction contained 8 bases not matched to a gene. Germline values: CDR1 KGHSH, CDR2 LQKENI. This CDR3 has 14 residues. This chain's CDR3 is CASSSWDRASEQFF. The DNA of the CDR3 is TGTGCCAGCTCATCCTGGGACAGGGCCAGTGAGCAGTTCTTC.

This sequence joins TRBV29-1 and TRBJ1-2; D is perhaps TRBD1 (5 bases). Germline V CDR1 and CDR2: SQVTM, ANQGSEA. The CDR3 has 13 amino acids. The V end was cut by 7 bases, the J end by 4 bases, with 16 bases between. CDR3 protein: CSAAGGRGYGYTF. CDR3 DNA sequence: TGCAGCGCCGCGGGGGGACGCGGCTATGGCTACACCTTC.

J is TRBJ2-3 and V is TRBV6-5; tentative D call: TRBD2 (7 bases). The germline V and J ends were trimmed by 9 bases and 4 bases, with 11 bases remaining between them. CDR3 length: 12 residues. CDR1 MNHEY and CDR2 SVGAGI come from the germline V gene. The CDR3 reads CARGGDADTQYF. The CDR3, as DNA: TGTGCCAGAGGGGGGGACGCAGATACGCAGTATTTT.

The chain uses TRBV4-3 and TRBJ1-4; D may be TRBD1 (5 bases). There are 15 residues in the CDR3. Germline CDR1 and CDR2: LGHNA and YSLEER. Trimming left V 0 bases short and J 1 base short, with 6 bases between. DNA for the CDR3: TGCGCCAGCAGCCAAGAAAGGGGAACTAATGAAAAACTGTTTTTT. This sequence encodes CASSQERGTNEKLFF.

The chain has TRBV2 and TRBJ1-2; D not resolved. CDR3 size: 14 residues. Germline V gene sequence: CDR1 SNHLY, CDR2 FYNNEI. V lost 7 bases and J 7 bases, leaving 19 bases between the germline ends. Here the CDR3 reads CASTLQIRVTGYTF. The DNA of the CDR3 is TGTGCCAGCACCCTCCAGATTCGGGTGACTGGCTACACCTTC.

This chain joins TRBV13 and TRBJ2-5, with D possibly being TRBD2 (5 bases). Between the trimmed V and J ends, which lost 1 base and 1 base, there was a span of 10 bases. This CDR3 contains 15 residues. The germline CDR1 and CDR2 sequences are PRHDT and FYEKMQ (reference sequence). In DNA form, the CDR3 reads TGTGCCAGCAGCTTAGCAACGGGAAGCCAAGAGACCCAGTACTTC. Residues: CASSLATGSQETQYF. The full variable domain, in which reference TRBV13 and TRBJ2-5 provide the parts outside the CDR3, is AAGVIQSPRHLIKEKRETATLKCYPIPRHDTVYWYQQGPGQDPQFLISFYEKMQSDKGSIPDRFSAQQFSDYHSELNMSSLELGDSALYFCASSLATGSQETQYFGPGTRLLVL.

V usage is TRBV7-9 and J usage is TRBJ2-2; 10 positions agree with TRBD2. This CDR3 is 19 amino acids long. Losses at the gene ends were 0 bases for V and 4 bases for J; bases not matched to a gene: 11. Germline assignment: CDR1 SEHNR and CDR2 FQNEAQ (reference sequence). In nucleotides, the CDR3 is TGTGCCAGCAGCTTAGCGCGGACTAGCGGCAGGCGCAGCACCGGGGAGCTGTTTTTT. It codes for CASSLARTSGRRSTGELFF.

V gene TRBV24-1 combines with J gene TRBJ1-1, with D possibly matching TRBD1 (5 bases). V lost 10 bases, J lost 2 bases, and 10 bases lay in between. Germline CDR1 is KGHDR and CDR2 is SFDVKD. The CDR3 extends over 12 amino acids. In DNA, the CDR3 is TGTGCCACAGCCCAGGGAAACACTGAAGCTTTCTTT. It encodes CATAQGNTEAFF.

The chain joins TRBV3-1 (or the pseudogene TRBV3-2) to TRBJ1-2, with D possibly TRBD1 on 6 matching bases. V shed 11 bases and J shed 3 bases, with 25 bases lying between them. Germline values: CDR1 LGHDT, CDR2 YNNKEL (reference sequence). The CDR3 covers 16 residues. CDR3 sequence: CAVYYRRGLRDYGYTF. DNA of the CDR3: TGTGCCGTTTACTACAGAAGGGGGTTACGGGACTATGGCTACACCTTC.